These T cell receptor beta chains were read from a single sample in a study of PD-L1 blockade in urothelial cancer. Some clones are missing from TCRdb's copy, which holds only in-frame ones; the method was immunoSEQ multiplex PCR. The sample shows 40,000 to 50,000 clones, about 86% of them seen only once. This sample comprised PBMCs, obtained around atezolizumab (anti-PD-L1) treatment. These receptors all come from a man between 70 and 80 years old with urothelial cancer. The CDR3 runs from the conserved cysteine through the conserved F or W. D genes are given only for firm matches. A row's size may be missing; if present it is once, few, many or a size class.

>TRBD2|.|TRBJ2-4|TRBV28
TGTGCCAGCAGTTCCCCACTAGCGAGTCCAAACATTCAGTACTTC
CASSSPLASPNIQYF
>.|.|TRBJ1-1|TRBV11-1
TGTGCCAGCAGCCCCCGACGGGACACTGAAGCTTTCTTT
CASSPRRDTEAFF
>TRBD1|few|TRBJ1-1|TRBV2
TGTGCCAGCATTTCAGGGGGCACGAAGACTGAAGCTTTCTTT
CASISGGTKTEAFF
>.|.|TRBJ2-2|TRBV14
TGTGCCAGCAGCCGTCACAGGGGGGGCGACACCGGGGAGCTGTTTTTT
CASSRHRGGDTGELFF
>.|.|TRBJ2-7|TRBV7-2
TGTGCCAGCAGCTTAGTTGGCGGAACCTACGAGCAGTACTTC
CASSLVGGTYEQYF
>.|.|TRBJ1-1|TRBV27
TGTGCCAGCAGTCCCAGCGCCTTTATTCCAGAAGCTTTCTTT
CASSPSAFIPEAFF
>TRBD2|.|TRBJ2-1|TRBV9
TGTGCCAGCTCCCCACACGGACCTAGCGGGAGGTCCGTTTTAGGGCAGTTCTTC
CASSPHGPSGRSVLGQFF
>.|.|TRBJ2-1|TRBV20-1
TGCAGTGCACCGGACAGATATGAGCAGTTCTTC
CSAPDRYEQFF
>TRBD1|.|TRBJ1-4|TRBV5-4
TGTGCCAGCAGCCCGGGACAGGCTAAGGAAAAACTGTTTTTT
CASSPGQAKEKLFF
>TRBD1|.|TRBJ2-4|TRBV4-2
TGTGCCAGCAGCCAGCTGACAGGGAACAAAAACATTCAGTACTTC
CASSQLTGNKNIQYF
>TRBD2|.|TRBJ2-7|TRBV28
TGTGCCAGCAGCCGGGGGGGGGTGGACGAGCAGTACTTC
CASSRGGVDEQYF
>.|.|TRBJ2-5|TRBV19
TGTGCCAGTAGTATAGGAGGCATCCAAGAGACCCAGTACTTC
CASSIGGIQETQYF
>.|once|TRBJ2-1|TRBV29-1
TGCAGCGTCGGGACTTACGGCAACTACAATGAGCAGTTCTTC
CSVGTYGNYNEQFF
>.|few|TRBJ1-2|TRBV7-8
TGTGCCAGCAGCTTAAGGCAGACAGGCTATGGCTACACCTTC
CASSLRQTGYGYTF
>.|.|TRBJ1-2|TRBV2
TGTGCCAGCGGGCAGAGTGAGGGACTCGGTAGCGGCTACACCTTC
CASGQSEGLGSGYTF
>.|.|TRBJ1-2|TRBV6-1
TGTGCCAGCAGTGATTCGGCGGTAGCTAACTATGGCTACACCTTC
CASSDSAVANYGYTF
>.|few|TRBJ1-2|TRBV21-1
TGTGCCAGCACGCCCGCCGGGAGGAGGGACTATGGCTACACCTTC
CASTPAGRRDYGYTF
>TRBD2|few|TRBJ2-3|TRBV10-2
TGCGCCAGCAGTTCCACTAGCGGCACAGATACGCAGTATTTT
CASSSTSGTDTQYF
>TRBD2|.|TRBJ2-3|TRBV28
TGTGCCAGCAGTTTATTGCAGCGGGGAACAGATACGCAGTATTTT
CASSLLQRGTDTQYF
>TRBD1|.|TRBJ2-3|TRBV30
TGTGCCTGGCGGACAGGGGGCAGGGATACGCAGTATTTT
CAWRTGGRDTQYF
>.|few|TRBJ2-1|TRBV5-1
TGCGCCAGCAGCTTGGACGGCAGGTCGCTTCTCTCTGCCTACAATGAGCAGTTCTTC
CASSLDGRSLLSAYNEQFF
>.|once|TRBJ2-2|TRBV5-1
TGCGCCAGCAGCTTCGGGACTGTAAACACCGGGGAGCTGTTTTTT
CASSFGTVNTGELFF
>TRBD1|once|TRBJ1-4|TRBV19
TGTGCCAGTGGAGAATGGGACAGAGGAGAAAAACTGTTTTTT
CASGEWDRGEKLFF
>.|.|TRBJ1-1|TRBV2
TGTGCCAGTGCAGGGGCTCCGAACACTGAAGCTTTCTTT
CASAGAPNTEAFF